This entry describes one T cell receptor beta chain. The source of the sample is a study of cytomegalovirus exposure and HLA in healthy donors. Study-wide background: Around 80 million unique TCR sequences came from HLA-typed donors in an early release.

The CDR3 runs to 16 residues. A multiplex PCR was run with 60 Vbeta primers and 13 Jbeta primers. TCRdb's table, derived via immunoSEQ multiplex PCR, lists solely in-frame clones and lacks some. The sample holds 130,000 or so clones, around 77% seen once. The chain uses TRBV21-1 and TRBJ1-5; the D call of TRBD1 is as the table states it, not checked on the DNA. TRBV21-1 is a listed pseudogene. The sample was PBMCs. The source of this sequence is a man aged 50-60 years in good health and CMV-seronegative. DNA for the CDR3: TGTGCCAGCAGCACAAGCTCTCACAGGGGCTCTCAGCCCCAGCATTTT. Translation: CASSTSSHRGSQPQHF.